What follows is one TCR beta chain and its context. This specimen belongs to a study of blood T cell repertoires in COVID-19. About the research overall: Acute-phase and convalescent COVID-19 samples originated in the United States, Italy and Spain.

Unmatched junction bases numbered 11, after V lost 6 bases and J lost 7 bases. Germline loops: CDR1 MNHEY, CDR2 SMNVEV (reference sequence). The CDR3 runs to 15 residues. Measured with immunoSEQ multiplex PCR; TCRdb has only the in-frame clones, and not every one. The sample yields 300,000 to 350,000 clones, around 89% seen once. This receptor was obtained from a woman younger than 35 with acute COVID-19. The chain combines TRBV27 with TRBJ1-5, with 8 bases matching TRBD1. Sequencing used PBMCs or T cells enriched from blood (not recorded which). The chain's CDR3 is CASRLFQGAEQPQHF. Written as DNA, the CDR3 is TGTGCCAGCAGACTTTTCCAGGGGGCCGAGCAGCCCCAGCATTTT.